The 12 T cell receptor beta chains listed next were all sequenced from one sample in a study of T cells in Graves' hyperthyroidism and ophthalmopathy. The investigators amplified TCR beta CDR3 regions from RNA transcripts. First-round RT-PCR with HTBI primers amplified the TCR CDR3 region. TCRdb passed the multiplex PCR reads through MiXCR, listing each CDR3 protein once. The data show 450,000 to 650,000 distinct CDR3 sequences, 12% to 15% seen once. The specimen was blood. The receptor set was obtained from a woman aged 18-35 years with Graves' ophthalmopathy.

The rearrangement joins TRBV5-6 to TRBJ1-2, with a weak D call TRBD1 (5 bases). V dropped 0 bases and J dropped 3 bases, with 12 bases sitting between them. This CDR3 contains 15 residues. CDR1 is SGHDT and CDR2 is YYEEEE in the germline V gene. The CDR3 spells CASSLVVTGDYGYTF. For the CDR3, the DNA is TGTGCCAGCAGCTTGGTTGTTACAGGCGACTATGGCTACACCTTC.

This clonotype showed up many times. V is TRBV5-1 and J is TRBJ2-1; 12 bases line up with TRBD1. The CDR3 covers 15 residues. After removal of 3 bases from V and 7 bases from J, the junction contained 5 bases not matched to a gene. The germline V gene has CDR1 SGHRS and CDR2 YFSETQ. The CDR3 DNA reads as TGCGCCAGCAGCTCGGGACAGGGGGCTGGTAATGAGCAGTTCTTC. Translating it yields CASSSGQGAGNEQFF.

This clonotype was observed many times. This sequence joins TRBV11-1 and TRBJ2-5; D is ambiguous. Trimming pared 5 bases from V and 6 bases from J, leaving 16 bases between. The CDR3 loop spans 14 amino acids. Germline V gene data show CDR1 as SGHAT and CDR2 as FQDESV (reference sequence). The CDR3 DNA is TGTGCCAGCAGCCCCGGGCCTCCTGGAAAGACCCAGTACTTC. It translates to CASSPGPPGKTQYF.

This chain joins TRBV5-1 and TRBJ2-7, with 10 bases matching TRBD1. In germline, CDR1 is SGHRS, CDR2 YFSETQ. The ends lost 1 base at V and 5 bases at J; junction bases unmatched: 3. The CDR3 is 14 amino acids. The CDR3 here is CASSLPGTGDEQYF. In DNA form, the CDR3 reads TGCGCCAGCAGCTTGCCCGGGACAGGGGACGAGCAGTACTTC.

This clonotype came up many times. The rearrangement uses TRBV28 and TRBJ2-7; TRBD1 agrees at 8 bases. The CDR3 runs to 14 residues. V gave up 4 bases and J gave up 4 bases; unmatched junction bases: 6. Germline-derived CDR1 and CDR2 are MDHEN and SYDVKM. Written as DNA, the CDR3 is TGTGCCAGCAGTTACGGGACAGGAGATTACGAGCAGTACTTC. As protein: CASSYGTGDYEQYF. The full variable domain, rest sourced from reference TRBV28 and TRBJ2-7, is DVKVTQSSRYLVKRTGEKVFLECVQDMDHENMFWYRQDPGLGLRLIYFSYDVKMKEKGDIPEGYSVSREKKERFSLILESASTNQTSMYLCASSYGTGDYEQYFGPGTRLTVT.

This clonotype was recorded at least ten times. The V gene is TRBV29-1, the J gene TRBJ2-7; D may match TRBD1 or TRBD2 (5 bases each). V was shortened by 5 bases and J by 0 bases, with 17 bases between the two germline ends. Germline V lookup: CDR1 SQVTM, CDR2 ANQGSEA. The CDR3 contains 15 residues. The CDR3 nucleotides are TGCAGCGTTATGCCCGGGACGGGGAGCTCCTACGAGCAGTACTTC. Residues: CSVMPGTGSSYEQYF.

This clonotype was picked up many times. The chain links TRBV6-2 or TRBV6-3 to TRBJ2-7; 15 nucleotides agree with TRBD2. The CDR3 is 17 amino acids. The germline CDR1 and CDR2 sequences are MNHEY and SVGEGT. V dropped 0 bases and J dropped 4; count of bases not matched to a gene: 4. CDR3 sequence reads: CASSYSWTSGRGYEQYF. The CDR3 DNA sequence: TGTGCCAGCAGTTACTCCTGGACTAGCGGGAGGGGTTACGAGCAGTACTTC.

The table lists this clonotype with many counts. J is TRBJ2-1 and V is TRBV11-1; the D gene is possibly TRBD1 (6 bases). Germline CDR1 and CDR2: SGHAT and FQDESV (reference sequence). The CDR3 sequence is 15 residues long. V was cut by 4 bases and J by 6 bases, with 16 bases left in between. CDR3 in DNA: TGTGCCAGCAGCTCCATGCAGGGGTTGGCCAATGAGCAGTTCTTC. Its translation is CASSSMQGLANEQFF. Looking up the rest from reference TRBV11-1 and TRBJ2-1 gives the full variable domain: EAEVAQSPRYKITEKSQAVAFWCDPISGHATLYWYRQILGQGPELLVQFQDESVVDDSQLPKDRFSAERLKGVDSTLKIQPAELGDSAMYLCASSSMQGLANEQFFGPGTRLTVL.

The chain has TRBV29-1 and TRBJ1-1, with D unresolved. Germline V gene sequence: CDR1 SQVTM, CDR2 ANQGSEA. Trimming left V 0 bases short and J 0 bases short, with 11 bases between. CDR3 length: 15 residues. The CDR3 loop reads CSVEETARLNTEAFF. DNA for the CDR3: TGCAGCGTTGAAGAAACGGCACGCTTGAACACTGAAGCTTTCTTT.

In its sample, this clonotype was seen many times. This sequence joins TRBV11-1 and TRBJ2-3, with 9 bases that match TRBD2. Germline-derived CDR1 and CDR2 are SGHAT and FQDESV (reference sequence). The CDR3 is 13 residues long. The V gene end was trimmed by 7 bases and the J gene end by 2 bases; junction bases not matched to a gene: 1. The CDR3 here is CASMGLATDTQYF. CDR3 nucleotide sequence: TGTGCCAGCATGGGACTAGCCACAGATACGCAGTATTTT.

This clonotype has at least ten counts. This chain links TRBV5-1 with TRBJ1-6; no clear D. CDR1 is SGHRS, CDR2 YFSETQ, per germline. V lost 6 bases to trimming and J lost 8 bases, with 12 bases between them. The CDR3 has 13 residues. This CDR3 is CASNSGGYSPLHF. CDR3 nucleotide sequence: TGCGCCAGCAACAGCGGAGGATATTCACCCCTCCACTTT.

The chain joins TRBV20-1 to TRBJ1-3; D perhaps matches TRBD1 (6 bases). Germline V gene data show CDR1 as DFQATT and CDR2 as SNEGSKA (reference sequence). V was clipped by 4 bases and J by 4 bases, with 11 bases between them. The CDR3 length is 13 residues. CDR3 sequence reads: CSATNGGGNTIYF. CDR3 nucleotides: TGCAGTGCTACCAACGGGGGCGGAAACACCATATATTTT.